Each of the 29 T cell receptor beta chains below was sequenced from the same sample in a study of T cell repertoires in cytomegalovirus infection. TCRdb re-called the reads with MiXCR, one entry per CDR3 protein. The sample includes 450,000 to 650,000 distinct CDR3 sequences, 40% of them seen just once. No cognate antigen is known for these TCRs. The sequenced sample was cultured PBMCs, obtained from culture after CMV antigen stimulation. These receptors came from a human donor in good health (CMV status not recorded). Some clones in this sample may be carry-over from other donors' samples.

This clonotype was found a few times. The chain employs TRBV6-2 or TRBV6-3 and TRBJ2-2; 11 nucleotides align to TRBD1. The germline V gene encodes CDR1 MNHEY and CDR2 SVGEGT. The CDR3 totals 13 residues. J gave up 5 bases and V 9 bases, and 2 bases lay outside the gene matches. Written as DNA, the CDR3 is TGTGCCAGTGGGACAGGGGGAACCGGGGAGCTGTTTTTT. Translating gives CASGTGGTGELFF.

About this clonotype: Being one base from a much bigger clone, this may be a read error. The chain has TRBV7-3 and TRBJ2-3; D unclear. Trimming cost V 2 bases and J 5 bases, with 5 bases left between them. CDR3 size: 12 residues. CDR1 is SGHTA and CDR2 is FQGTGA in the germline V gene. CDR3 loop: CASSLDVDTQYF. Here the CDR3 DNA reads TGTGCCAGCAGCTTAGATGTAGATACGCAGTATTTT.

This clonotype was found many times. The V call is TRBV7-2, the J call TRBJ1-6; 10 bases align to TRBD1. Germline-derived CDR1 and CDR2 are SGHTA and FQGNSA. The CDR3 is made up of 17 amino acids. Germline trimming cut 3 bases from V and 9 bases from J; bases unmatched to any gene: 11. The CDR3 DNA reads as TGTGCCAGCAGCTTGTTCTTCGCGGGACAGGGGAGTTCACCCCTCCACTTT. Its translation is CASSLFFAGQGSSPLHF.

J is TRBJ1-5 and V is TRBV6-1, with 9 nucleotides matching TRBD1. This CDR3 has 17 residues. The V and J ends lost 5 bases and 6 bases, in that order; junction bases with no gene match: 14. The germline V gene has CDR1 MNHNS and CDR2 SASEGT. The CDR3 DNA reads as TGTGCCAGCAGTCACATTAAGTGGGACAGGGCAGGTCAGCCCCAGCATTTT. Protein sequence: CASSHIKWDRAGQPQHF.

The chain recombines TRBV15 with TRBJ2-7; tentatively, D is TRBD2 (6 bases). CDR1 LNHNV and CDR2 YYDKDF come from the germline V gene (reference sequence). The CDR3 runs 15 residues. V was shortened by 0 bases and J by 5 bases, with 14 bases between the two germline ends. The CDR3 region is CATSRDPTSLNEQYF. CDR3 DNA: TGTGCCACCAGCAGAGATCCGACTAGTTTAAACGAGCAGTACTTC. Complete variable domain (other parts from reference TRBV15 and TRBJ2-7): DAMVIQNPRYQVTQFGKPVTLSCSQTLNHNVMYWYQQKSSQAPKLLFHYYDKDFNNEADTPDNFQSRRPNTSFCFLDIRSPGLGDTAMYLCATSRDPTSLNEQYFGPGTRLTVT.

The chain recombines TRBV7-6 with TRBJ2-7; the match to TRBD2 covers 7 bases. The germline V gene encodes CDR1 SGHVS and CDR2 FNYEAQ. V lost 6 bases to trimming and J lost 3 bases; unmatched junction nucleotides: 8. There are 14 residues in the CDR3. This chain's CDR3 is CASSQPAGIYEQYF. DNA for the CDR3: TGTGCCAGCAGTCAACCAGCGGGAATCTACGAGCAGTACTTC.

The rearrangement uses TRBV27 and TRBJ2-7; 7 bases map to TRBD2. Trimming took 4 bases from V and 7 from J; bases not matched to a gene: 13. Per the germline V gene, CDR1 is MNHEY and CDR2 is SMNVEV (reference sequence). The CDR3 is made up of 15 amino acids. CDR3 in amino acids: CASSWSFGRGREQYF. CDR3 bases: TGTGCCAGCAGTTGGTCCTTTGGGAGGGGTCGTGAGCAGTACTTC.

The rearrangement joins TRBV19 to TRBJ2-7; 7 nucleotides line up with TRBD2. CDR3 length: 15 amino acids. Trimming cost V 5 bases and J 2 bases; bases outside gene matches: 9. The germline CDR1 and CDR2 sequences are LNHDA and SQIVND (reference sequence). DNA of the CDR3: TGTGCCAGTAGTTTTTCGGTGCGGGGGACCTACGAGCAGTACTTC. As protein: CASSFSVRGTYEQYF.

This clonotype turned up a few times. The rearrangement uses TRBV7-8 and TRBJ2-5; D might be TRBD1 (6 bases). Germline CDR1 reads SGHVS; CDR2 reads FQNEAQ. V gave up 0 bases and J gave up 5 bases, with 13 bases separating them. This CDR3 has 15 amino acids. Written as DNA, the CDR3 is TGTGCCAGCAGCTTAGCTAGCAGGGGTATTGAGACCCAGTACTTC. This encodes CASSLASRGIETQYF.

V gene TRBV6-4 combines with J gene TRBJ2-3; tentative D call: TRBD1 (5 bases). Germline CDR1 is MRHNA and CDR2 is SNTAGT. The CDR3 runs 15 residues. Deletions cut 5 bases from V and 6 bases from J, with 18 bases between. The CDR3 spells CASSTTGVSTDTQYF. The CDR3 nucleotides are TGTGCCAGCAGTACTACAGGAGTTTCAACGGATACGCAGTATTTT.

The CDR3 here is CAISESGQKIGGYGYTF. The CDR3 DNA reads TGTGCCATCAGTGAGTCGGGGCAAAAAATCGGTGGATATGGCTACACCTTC. The V gene is TRBV10-3, the J gene TRBJ1-2; D perhaps matches TRBD1 (5 bases). Germline CDR1 and CDR2: ENHRY and SYGVKD. Trimming removed 0 bases at V and 5 bases at J, with 19 bases between. This CDR3 comprises 17 residues.

This clonotype was counted ten times or more. The CDR3 bases are TGTGCCAGCAGCTTATTAGGAGATCTCGCCAAAAACATTCAGTACTTC. Translation: CASSLLGDLAKNIQYF. This chain connects TRBV7-8 to TRBJ2-4; D remains unclear. The V end was cut by 2 bases, the J end by 1 base, with 12 bases between. Germline V gene lookup returns CDR1 SGHVS and CDR2 FQNEAQ. This CDR3 is 16 amino acids long.

The gene calls are TRBV7-4 and TRBJ2-5; TRBD2 is a possible D gene (6 bases). CDR1 SGHVT and CDR2 SQSDAQ come from the germline V gene. The CDR3 length is 18 residues. Trimming removed 5 bases from V and 5 bases from J, with 27 bases in between. The CDR3 loop reads CASSTTRTNPGEWETQYF. The CDR3 DNA is TGTGCCAGCAGCACTACGAGGACTAACCCGGGGGAGTGGGAGACCCAGTACTTC.

This clonotype was seen a handful of times. The genes are TRBV7-8 and TRBJ1-3; no clear D gene. In germline, CDR1 is SGHVS, CDR2 FQNEAQ. CDR3 length: 19 residues. V lost 5 bases and J lost 0, with 23 bases in between. The CDR3 here is CASSKNLPPQVPSGNTIYF. CDR3 DNA sequence: TGTGCCAGCAGCAAGAACCTCCCCCCTCAAGTTCCCTCTGGAAACACCATATATTTT. The whole variable domain, filled in from reference TRBV7-8 and TRBJ1-3, reads GAGVSQSPRYKVAKRGQDVALRCDPISGHVSLFWYQQALGQGPEFLTYFQNEAQLDKSGLPSDRFFAERPEGSVSTLKIQRTQQEDSAVYLCASSKNLPPQVPSGNTIYFGEGSWLTVV.

The chain recombines TRBV4-3 with TRBJ2-7; no reliable D call. Germline values: CDR1 LGHNA, CDR2 YSLEER. This CDR3 region has 14 residues. The ends were cut back, 3 bases at V and 3 bases at J, with 12 bases in the middle. The CDR3 bases are TGCGCCAGCAGCCAGACTGCCAGGTACTACGAGCAGTACTTC. As protein: CASSQTARYYEQYF.

This clonotype was observed a few times. Here the CDR3 DNA reads TGTGCCAGCAGCTCCAGGACAAGCTATAATTCACCCCTCCACTTT. Its protein is CASSSRTSYNSPLHF. The gene calls are TRBV11-2 and TRBJ1-6; maybe TRBD1 (5 bases). The V end lost 4 bases, the J end lost 3 bases, and 10 bases lay between the germline ends. The CDR3 contains 15 residues. CDR1 and CDR2 (germline): SGHAT, FQNNGV.

This clonotype has just a few counts. The chain is built from TRBV7-6 and TRBJ2-3; no definite D call. This CDR3 contains 14 residues. Trimming took 2 bases from V and 6 from J, leaving 12 bases between them. Germline V gene lookup returns CDR1 SGHVS and CDR2 FNYEAQ. CDR3 sequence reads: CASSLTLTGDTQYF. In DNA, the CDR3 is TGTGCCAGCAGCTTAACTCTGACCGGTGATACGCAGTATTTT.

This clonotype was seen more than once but under ten times. J is TRBJ2-1 and V is TRBV10-3; weak D call: TRBD2 (6 bases). Trimming removed 0 bases at V and 7 bases at J, with 13 bases between. Germline V lookup: CDR1 ENHRY, CDR2 SYGVKD. The length of the CDR3 is 15 residues. CDR3 region: CAISESMPGRNEQFF. As DNA, the CDR3 is TGTGCCATCAGTGAGTCGATGCCGGGGAGGAATGAGCAGTTCTTC.

The J gene is TRBJ1-1, the V gene TRBV6-1, with TRBD1 identical over 12 bases. Germline V gives CDR1 MNHNS, CDR2 SASEGT. After removal of 6 bases from V and 6 bases from J, the junction contained 8 bases not matched to a gene. The CDR3 has 15 residues. CDR3 residues: CASSWGQGALAEAFF. For the CDR3, the DNA is TGTGCCAGCAGCTGGGGACAGGGGGCGTTGGCTGAAGCTTTCTTT.

The chain links TRBV28 to TRBJ1-2; D ambiguous. This CDR3 spans 12 amino acids. The germline V gene has CDR1 MDHEN and CDR2 SYDVKM. V was shortened by 3 bases and J by 5 bases, with 7 bases between the two germline ends. As DNA, the CDR3 is TGTGCCAGCAGTTTTAGGGAGTATGGCTACACCTTC. It is translated as CASSFREYGYTF.

The chain couples TRBV7-2 to TRBJ2-7; 9 nucleotides agree with TRBD1. Germline V gene lookup returns CDR1 SGHTA and CDR2 FQGNSA. With V trimmed by 5 bases and J by 5 bases, 7 bases remained unmatched. This CDR3 has 14 residues. As DNA, the CDR3 is TGTGCCAGCAGCCCACAGGGGGCTAGCGACGAGCAGTACTTC. Amino acid sequence: CASSPQGASDEQYF.

V usage is TRBV7-9 and J usage is TRBJ2-4; D possibly matches TRBD1 or TRBD2 (5 bases each). The CDR3 contains 12 residues. Trimming took off 6 bases at V and 8 bases at J, with 11 bases between the two ends. Looked up from germline, CDR1 is SEHNR and CDR2 is FQNEAQ (reference sequence). CDR3 bases: TGTGCCAGCAGGACGTTGGGGGACATTCAGTACTTC. The encoded protein is CASRTLGDIQYF.

The chain has TRBV11-2 and TRBJ1-6, with D possibly being TRBD1 (6 bases). This CDR3 is built from 15 residues. Per the germline V gene, CDR1 is SGHAT and CDR2 is FQNNGV. Trimming took 3 bases from V and 7 from J, leaving 13 bases between them. The CDR3 loop reads CASSLAGAGNSPLHF. DNA of the CDR3: TGTGCCAGCAGCTTGGCAGGGGCGGGCAATTCACCCCTCCACTTT.

This chain links TRBV28 with TRBJ2-2; D ambiguous. CDR1 MDHEN and CDR2 SYDVKM come from the germline V gene. The V end was cut by 7 bases, the J end by 5 bases, with 8 bases between. The CDR3 length is 12 residues. The DNA of the CDR3 is TGTGCCAGCACCCTGTGGACCGGGGAGCTGTTTTTT. Its protein product is CASTLWTGELFF. Full variable domain (remainder filled in from reference TRBV28 and TRBJ2-2): DVKVTQSSRYLVKRTGEKVFLECVQDMDHENMFWYRQDPGLGLRLIYFSYDVKMKEKGDIPEGYSVSREKKERFSLILESASTNQTSMYLCASTLWTGELFFGEGSRLTVL.

A few counts support this clonotype. This chain uses TRBV20-1 with TRBJ2-5, with 9 bases lining up with TRBD1. Germline CDR1 DFQATT, CDR2 SNEGSKA (reference sequence). Losses at the gene ends were 2 bases for V and 1 base for J; bases not matched to a gene: 2. The CDR3 is 14 amino acids. The CDR3 here is CSARRGQGQETQYF. The CDR3, as DNA: TGCAGTGCTAGACGGGGACAGGGCCAAGAGACCCAGTACTTC.

This clonotype has a count of ten or more. V usage is TRBV7-2 and J usage is TRBJ1-5; the D is unclear. CDR1 is SGHTA and CDR2 is FQGNSA in the germline V gene. The CDR3 covers 14 residues. V lost 4 bases to trimming and J lost 2 bases, with 9 bases between them. Written as DNA, the CDR3 is TGTGCCAGCAGCTCCTCCATACGCAATCAGCCCCAGCATTTT. Residues: CASSSSIRNQPQHF.

This clonotype has at least ten counts. The rearrangement uses TRBV7-2 and TRBJ2-3, with 8 bases that match TRBD2. The CDR3 contains 14 residues. Germline trimming cut 2 bases from V and 4 bases from J; bases unmatched to any gene: 2. Germline V lookup: CDR1 SGHTA, CDR2 FQGNSA. CDR3 sequence reads: CASSLLLAADTQYF. The CDR3, as DNA: TGTGCCAGCAGCTTACTACTAGCGGCAGATACGCAGTATTTT.

The gene calls are TRBV2 and TRBJ1-5; D is undetermined. With 4 bases removed from V and 4 bases from J, the gap between germline ends came to 8 bases. Per germline, CDR1 SNHLY and CDR2 FYNNEI. This CDR3 has 13 residues. The CDR3 sequence: CASSVLRNQPQHF. The CDR3 region has the DNA TGTGCCAGCAGTGTTCTCCGGAATCAGCCCCAGCATTTT.

This clonotype was counted a few times. The chain links TRBV7-8 to TRBJ2-7; D is perhaps TRBD1 (6 bases). Trimming stripped 5 bases from V and 0 bases from J, with 17 bases between. Germline V gene data show CDR1 as SGHVS and CDR2 as FQNEAQ. This CDR3 comprises 16 residues. The CDR3 nucleotides are TGTGCCAGCAGCCTGACGTGGACAGTAAGCTCCTACGAGCAGTACTTC. It translates to CASSLTWTVSSYEQYF.